Below, 5 T cell receptor beta chains from the same sample are listed, as sequenced in a study of T cells in Graves' hyperthyroidism and ophthalmopathy. RNA transcripts gave rise to amplified TCR beta CDR3 regions. The TCR CDR3 first-round RT-PCR relied on the HTBI primer set. Each CDR3 protein gets one entry after TCRdb re-called the multiplex PCR reads with MiXCR. The top ten clones hold over 30% of a sample with 45,000 or so distinct CDR3 sequences, around 48% of them seen once. The sequenced sample consisted of peripheral blood or thyroid tissue (not recorded which). The receptors come from a woman aged 45-65 years with Graves' hyperthyroidism.

Turning to this clonotype: The junction shows a germline mismatch at one end, possibly a read error. The V call is TRBV5-8, the J call TRBJ1-3; 7 bases line up with TRBD1. Germline V gene lookup returns CDR1 SGHTS and CDR2 YDEGEE. The CDR3 loop spans 14 amino acids. This CDR3 is CASSRGGSGNTIYF. In DNA form, the CDR3 reads TGTGCCAGCAGCCGAGGGGGCTCTGGAAACACCATATATTTC.

The gene calls are TRBV29-1 and TRBJ2-7; D is possibly TRBD2 (5 bases). V was trimmed by 6 bases and J by 0 bases, leaving 12 bases between them. Germline CDR1 and CDR2: SQVTM and ANQGSEA. This CDR3 is 13 amino acids long. The CDR3: CSVGLAHSYEQYF. The CDR3 DNA follows: TGCAGCGTAGGGCTAGCTCACTCCTACGAGCAGTACTTC.

This clonotype showed up many times. One end of the junction is discordant with germline, which a read error may explain. This sequence joins TRBV5-1 and TRBJ2-7, with 8 bases lining up with TRBD2. Germline V gene data show CDR1 as SGHRS and CDR2 as YFSETQ. The CDR3 has 16 residues. The CDR3, as DNA: TGCGCCAGCACCTTGAGGGGGATAGCGGGAAACTACGAGCAGTACTTC. Protein sequence: CASTLRGIAGNYEQYF. Drawing the rest from reference TRBV5-1 and TRBJ2-7, the complete variable domain is KAGVTQTPRYLIKTRGQQVTLSCSPISGHRSVSWYQQTPGQGLQFLFEYFSETQRNKGNFPGRFSGRQFSNSRSEMNVSTLELGDSALYLCASTLRGIAGNYEQYFGPGTRLTVT.

This clonotype was seen many times. The rearrangement uses TRBV7-2 and TRBJ1-2; a weak D match, TRBD1 (5 bases). V was pared by 2 bases and J by 5 bases, with 15 bases between. Germline CDR1 reads SGHTA; CDR2 reads FQGNSA. This CDR3 comprises 15 residues. The CDR3 nucleotides read TGTGCCAGCAGCTTACAAGGCCTAGGGACTTATGGCTACACCTTC. This gives the protein CASSLQGLGTYGYTF.

In this sample, this clonotype turned up many times. This rearrangement joins TRBV29-1 to TRBJ1-5; no firm D call. CDR3 length equals 12 residues. The V end lost 7 bases, the J end lost 5 bases, and 12 bases lay between the germline ends. The V gene's germline CDR1 is SQVTM and CDR2 ANQGSEA. CDR3 nucleotide sequence: TGCAGCGCTGGGGAGGGTGATCAGCCCCAGCATTTT. It is translated as CSAGEGDQPQHF.